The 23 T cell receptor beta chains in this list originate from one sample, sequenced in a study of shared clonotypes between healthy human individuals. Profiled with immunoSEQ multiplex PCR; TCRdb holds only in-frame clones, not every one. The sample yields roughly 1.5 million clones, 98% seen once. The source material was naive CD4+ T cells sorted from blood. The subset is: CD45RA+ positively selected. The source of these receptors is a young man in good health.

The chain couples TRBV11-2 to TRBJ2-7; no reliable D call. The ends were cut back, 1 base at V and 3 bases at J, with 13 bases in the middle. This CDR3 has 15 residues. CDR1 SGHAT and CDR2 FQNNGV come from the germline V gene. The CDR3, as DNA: TGTGCCAGCAGCTTAGTAGAGAGTAGACTCTACGAGCAGTACTTC. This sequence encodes CASSLVESRLYEQYF.

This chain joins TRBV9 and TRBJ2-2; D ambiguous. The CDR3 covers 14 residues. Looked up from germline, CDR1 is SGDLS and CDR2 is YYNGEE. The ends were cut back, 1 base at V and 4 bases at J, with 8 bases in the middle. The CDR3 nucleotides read TGTGCCAGCAGCGTAATAGGATCCACCGGGGAGCTGTTTTTT. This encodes CASSVIGSTGELFF.

The CDR3 sequence is CASRAISGNTIYF. The CDR3, as DNA: TGTGCCAGCAGAGCCATCTCTGGAAACACCATATATTTT. The chain employs TRBV6-1 and TRBJ1-3; no clear D gene. Per germline, CDR1 MNHNS and CDR2 SASEGT. The CDR3 spans 13 residues. V lost 6 bases and J lost 0, with 6 bases in between.

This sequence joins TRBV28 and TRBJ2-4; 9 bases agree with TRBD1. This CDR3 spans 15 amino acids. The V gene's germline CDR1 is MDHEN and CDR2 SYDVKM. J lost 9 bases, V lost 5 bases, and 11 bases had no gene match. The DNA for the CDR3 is TGTGCCAGCAGTAGGACAGGGGTGGATAGACGCATTCAGTACTTC. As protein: CASSRTGVDRRIQYF.

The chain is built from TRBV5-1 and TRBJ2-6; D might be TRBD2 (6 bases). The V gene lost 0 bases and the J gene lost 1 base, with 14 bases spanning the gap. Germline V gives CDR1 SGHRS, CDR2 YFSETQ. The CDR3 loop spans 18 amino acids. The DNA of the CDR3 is TGCGCCAGCAGCTTGGGAGCGGGCCGAGGGTCTGGGGCCAACGTCCTGACTTTC. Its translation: CASSLGAGRGSGANVLTF.

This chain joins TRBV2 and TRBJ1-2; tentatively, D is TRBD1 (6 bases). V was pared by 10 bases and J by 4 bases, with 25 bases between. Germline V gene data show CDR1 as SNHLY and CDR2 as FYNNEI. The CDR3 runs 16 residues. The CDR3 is CAKKGQSGSVSYGYTF. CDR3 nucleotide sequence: TGTGCCAAGAAGGGACAATCAGGGTCGGTGTCCTATGGCTACACCTTC.

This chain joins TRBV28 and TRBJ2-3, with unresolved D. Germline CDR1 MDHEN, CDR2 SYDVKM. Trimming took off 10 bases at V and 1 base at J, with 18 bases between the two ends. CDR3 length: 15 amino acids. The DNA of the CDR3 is TGTGCCACCGCCATTTGGGTAAAAGGCACAGATACGCAGTATTTT. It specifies CATAIWVKGTDTQYF.

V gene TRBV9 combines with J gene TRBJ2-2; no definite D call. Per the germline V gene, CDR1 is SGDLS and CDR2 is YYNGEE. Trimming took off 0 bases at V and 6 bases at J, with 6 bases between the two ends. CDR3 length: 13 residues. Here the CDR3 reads CASSVEKSGELFF. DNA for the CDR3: TGTGCCAGCAGCGTAGAAAAGTCCGGGGAGCTGTTTTTT. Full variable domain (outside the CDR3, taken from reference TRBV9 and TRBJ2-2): DSGVTQTPKHLITATGQRVTLRCSPRSGDLSVYWYQQSLDQGLQFLIQYYNGEERAKGNILERFSAQQFPDLHSELNLSSLELGDSALYFCASSVEKSGELFFGEGSRLTVL.

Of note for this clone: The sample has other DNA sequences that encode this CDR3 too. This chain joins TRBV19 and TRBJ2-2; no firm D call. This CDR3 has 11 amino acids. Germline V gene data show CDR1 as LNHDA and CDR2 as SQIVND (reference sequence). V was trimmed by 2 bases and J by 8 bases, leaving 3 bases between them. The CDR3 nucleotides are TGTGCCAGTAGTATACCGGGGGAGCTGTTTTTT. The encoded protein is CASSIPGELFF.

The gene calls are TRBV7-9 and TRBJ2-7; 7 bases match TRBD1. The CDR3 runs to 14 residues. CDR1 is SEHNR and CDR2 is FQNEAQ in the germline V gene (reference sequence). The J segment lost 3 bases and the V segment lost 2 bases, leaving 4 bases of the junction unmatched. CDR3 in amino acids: CASSLRTGDYEQYF. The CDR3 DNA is TGTGCCAGCAGCTTACGTACAGGGGACTACGAGCAGTACTTC.

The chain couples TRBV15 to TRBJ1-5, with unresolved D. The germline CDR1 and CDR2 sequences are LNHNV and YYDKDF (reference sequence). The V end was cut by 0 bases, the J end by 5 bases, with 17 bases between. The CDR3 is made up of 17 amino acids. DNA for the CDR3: TGTGCCACCAGCAGAGATTGGACCGGACTTTTAGATCAGCCCCAGCATTTT. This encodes CATSRDWTGLLDQPQHF.

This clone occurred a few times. CDR3 nucleotide sequence: TGTGCCAGCAGACGACAGGGGGTGGATAGCTACACCTTC. It encodes CASRRQGVDSYTF. This sequence joins TRBV28 and TRBJ1-2; 9 bases map to TRBD1. The V and J ends lost 6 bases and 9 bases, in that order; junction bases with no gene match: 8. Looked up from germline, CDR1 is MDHEN and CDR2 is SYDVKM. This CDR3 contains 13 residues.

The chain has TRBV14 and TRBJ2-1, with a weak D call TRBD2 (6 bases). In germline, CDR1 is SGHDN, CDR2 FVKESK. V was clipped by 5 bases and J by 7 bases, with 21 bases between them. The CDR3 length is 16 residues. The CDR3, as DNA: TGTGCCAGCAGCGAATTGCCGGGACTTAGCCGGAATGAGCAGTTCTTC. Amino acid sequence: CASSELPGLSRNEQFF.

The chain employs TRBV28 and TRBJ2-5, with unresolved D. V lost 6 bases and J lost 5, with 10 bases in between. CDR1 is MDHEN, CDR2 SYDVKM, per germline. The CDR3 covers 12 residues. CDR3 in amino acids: CASSQITETQYF. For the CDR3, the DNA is TGTGCCAGCAGCCAGATAACGGAGACCCAGTACTTC.

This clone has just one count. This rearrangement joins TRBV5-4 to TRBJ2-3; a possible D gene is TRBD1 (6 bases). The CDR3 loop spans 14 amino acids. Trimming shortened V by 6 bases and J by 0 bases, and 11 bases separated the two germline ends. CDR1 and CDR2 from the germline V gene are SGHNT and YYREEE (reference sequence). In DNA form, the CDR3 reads TGTGCCAGCACCCCAGGGGTCAGCACAGATACGCAGTATTTT. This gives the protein CASTPGVSTDTQYF.

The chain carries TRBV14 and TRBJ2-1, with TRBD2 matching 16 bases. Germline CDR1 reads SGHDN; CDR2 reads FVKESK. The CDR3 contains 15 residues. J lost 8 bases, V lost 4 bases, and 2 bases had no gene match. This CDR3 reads CASSLGLAGGDEQFF. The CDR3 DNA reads TGTGCCAGCAGCCTGGGACTAGCGGGAGGGGATGAGCAGTTCTTC.

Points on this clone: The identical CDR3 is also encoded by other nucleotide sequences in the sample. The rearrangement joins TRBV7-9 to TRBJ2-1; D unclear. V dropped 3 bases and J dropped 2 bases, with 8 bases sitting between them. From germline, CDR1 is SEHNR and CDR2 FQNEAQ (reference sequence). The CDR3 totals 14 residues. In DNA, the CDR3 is TGTGCCAGCAGCTTGAGACACCCCTACAATGAGCAGTTCTTC. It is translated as CASSLRHPYNEQFF.

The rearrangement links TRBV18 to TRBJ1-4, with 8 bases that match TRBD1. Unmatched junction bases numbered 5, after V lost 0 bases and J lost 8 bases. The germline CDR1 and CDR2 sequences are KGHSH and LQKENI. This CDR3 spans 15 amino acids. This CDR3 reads CASSPPDRVEEKLFF. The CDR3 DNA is TGTGCCAGCTCACCACCGGACAGGGTCGAGGAAAAACTGTTTTTT.

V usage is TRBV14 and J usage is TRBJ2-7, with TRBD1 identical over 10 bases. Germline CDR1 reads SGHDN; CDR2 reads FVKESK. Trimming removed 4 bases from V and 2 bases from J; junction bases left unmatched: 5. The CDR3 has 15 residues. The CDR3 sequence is CASSRSGQGTYEQYF. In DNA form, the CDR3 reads TGTGCCAGCAGCCGCTCGGGACAGGGGACCTACGAGCAGTACTTC.

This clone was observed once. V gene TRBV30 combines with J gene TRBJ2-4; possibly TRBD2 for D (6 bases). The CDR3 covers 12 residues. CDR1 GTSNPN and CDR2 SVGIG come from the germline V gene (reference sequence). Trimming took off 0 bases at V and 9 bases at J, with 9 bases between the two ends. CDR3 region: CAWSVLASIQYF. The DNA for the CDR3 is TGTGCCTGGAGTGTACTAGCCAGCATTCAGTACTTC.

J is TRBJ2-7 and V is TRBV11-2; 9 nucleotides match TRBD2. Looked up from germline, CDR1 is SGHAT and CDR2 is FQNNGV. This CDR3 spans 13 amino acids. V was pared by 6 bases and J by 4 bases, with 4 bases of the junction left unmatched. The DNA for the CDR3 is TGTGCCAGCAGTCTAGCGGGACAATACGAGCAGTACTTC. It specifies CASSLAGQYEQYF. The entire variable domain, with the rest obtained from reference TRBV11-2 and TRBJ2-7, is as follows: EAGVAQSPRYKIIEKRQSVAFWCNPISGHATLYWYQQILGQGPKLLIQFQNNGVVDDSQLPKDRFSAERLKGVDSTLKIQPAKLEDSAVYLCASSLAGQYEQYFGPGTRLTVT.

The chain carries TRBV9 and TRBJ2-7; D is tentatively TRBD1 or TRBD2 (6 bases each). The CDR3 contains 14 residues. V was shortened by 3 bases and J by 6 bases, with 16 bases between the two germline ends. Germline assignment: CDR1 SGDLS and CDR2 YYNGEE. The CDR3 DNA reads TGTGCCAGCAGCGCCGGACATCCGGGGGCCGAGCAGTACTTC. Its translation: CASSAGHPGAEQYF.

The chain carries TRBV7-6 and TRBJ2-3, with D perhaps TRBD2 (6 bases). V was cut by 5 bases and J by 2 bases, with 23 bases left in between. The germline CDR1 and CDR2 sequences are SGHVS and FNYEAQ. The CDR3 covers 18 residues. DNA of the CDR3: TGTGCCAGCAGCGCGGAGACTAGTTACGCGGGCCACACAGATACGCAGTATTTT. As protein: CASSAETSYAGHTDTQYF.